A selection of T cell receptor beta chains follows, all from one sample in a study of blood T cell repertoires in COVID-19. Assay: immunoSEQ multiplex PCR; the TCRdb copy retains only in-frame clones and omits some. The sample contains about 190,000 clones, around nine tenths of which appear only once. The sequenced sample was peripheral blood. These receptor sequences come from a man younger than 35 with active or convalescent COVID-19. The CDR3 runs from the conserved cysteine through the conserved F or W. A D gene is named only where the DNA matches it firmly. Only part of the rows carry a size: once, few, many, or a class if the clone is expanded.

>TRBD1|TRBJ1-2|TRBV28|-
CASSLSGTGDPDYTF
TGTGCCAGCAGTTTATCCGGGACAGGGGATCCGGACTACACCTTC
>-|TRBJ1-2|TRBV11-2|-
CASSSSLQTHYGYTF
TGTGCCAGCAGCTCGAGTCTCCAGACTCACTATGGCTACACCTTC
>-|TRBJ1-5|TRBV7-2|-
CASSSGGSGNQPQHF
TGTGCCAGCAGCTCCGGAGGGTCGGGAAATCAGCCCCAGCATTTT
>TRBD1|TRBJ2-7|TRBV30|-
CAWGTGSYEQYF
TGTGCCTGGGGGACAGGGTCCTACGAGCAGTACTTC
>-|TRBJ1-1|TRBV15|-
CATSRIEHTEAFF
TGTGCCACCAGCAGGATAGAGCACACTGAAGCTTTCTTT
>TRBD2|TRBJ2-3|TRBV5-4|-
CASSSRDYGLIDTQYF
TGTGCCAGCAGCAGCCGGGACTACGGGTTGATAGATACGCAGTATTTT
>-|TRBJ2-3|TRBV24-1|-
CATSDATGTQYF
TGTGCCACCAGTGACGCAACGGGTACGCAGTATTTT
>-|TRBJ1-1|TRBV5-4|-
CAMARGGGYMNTEAFF
TGTGCCATGGCCAGGGGAGGGGGGTATATGAACACTGAAGCTTTCTTT
>-|TRBJ2-7|TRBV18|-
CASSPYSGPYGSEQYF
TGTGCCAGCTCACCCTATTCAGGCCCCTACGGTTCCGAGCAGTACTTC
>TRBD1|TRBJ1-1|TRBV5-1|-
CASSLVGTGKEAFF
TGCGCCAGCAGCTTGGTTGGGACAGGGAAAGAAGCTTTCTTT
>-|TRBJ1-1|TRBV11-1|-
CASSSPGLNLNTEAFF
TGTGCCAGCAGCTCCCCGGGACTAAACCTGAACACTGAAGCTTTCTTT
>TRBD1|TRBJ1-2|TRBV19|few
CASRKTGGENYGYTF
TGTGCCAGTAGGAAGACAGGGGGCGAAAACTATGGCTACACCTTC
>-|TRBJ1-5|TRBV5-8|-
CASTPGLLRSNQPQHF
TGTGCCAGCACACCAGGCCTCCTCCGGAGCAATCAGCCCCAGCATTTT
>-|TRBJ1-5|TRBV27|-
CASSLEGQQPQHF
TGTGCCAGCAGTTTGGAGGGGCAACAGCCCCAGCATTTT
>TRBD1|TRBJ1-4|TRBV25-1|-
CASSPGTGVVHEKLFF
TGTGCCAGCAGTCCCGGGACAGGGGTGGTACATGAAAAACTGTTTTTT
>-|TRBJ1-5|TRBV30|-
CAWSAGVGNSNQPQHF
TGTGCCTGGTCCGCCGGAGTCGGGAATAGCAATCAGCCCCAGCATTTT
>TRBD1|TRBJ1-1|TRBV10-3|-
CAIRGDRDTEAFF
TGTGCCATCAGAGGGGACAGGGACACTGAAGCTTTCTTT
>-|TRBJ1-1|TRBV12-3/TRBV12-4|-
CASSLTSNTEAFF
TGTGCCAGCAGTTTGACTTCGAACACTGAAGCTTTCTTT
>TRBD1|TRBJ2-2|TRBV28|once
CASSFNRGPSQNTGELFF
TGTGCCAGCAGTTTCAACAGGGGGCCTTCTCAGAACACCGGGGAGCTGTTTTTT
>-|TRBJ2-5|TRBV24-1|once
CATSDPRNYQETQYF
TGTGCCACCAGTGATCCCAGGAATTACCAAGAGACCCAGTACTTC
>TRBD2|TRBJ2-2|TRBV10-2|-
CASSGPAGGSNTGELFF
TGCGCCAGCAGCGGTCCAGCGGGGGGGTCGAACACCGGGGAGCTGTTTTTT
>TRBD2|TRBJ2-2|TRBV7-8|few
CASSFRLSGLGSTGELFF
TGTGCCAGCAGCTTCCGTCTTTCGGGACTAGGGTCCACCGGGGAGCTGTTTTTT
>-|TRBJ1-2|TRBV30|-
CAWSVGAGLYGYTF
TGTGCCTGGAGTGTAGGAGCGGGGCTCTATGGCTACACCTTC
>-|TRBJ1-4|TRBV7-2|-
CASSLAGRGVANEKLFF
TGTGCCAGCAGCTTAGCGGGCAGGGGAGTGGCTAATGAAAAACTGTTTTTT
>TRBD2|TRBJ2-5|TRBV5-1|-
CASSWGGRETQYF
TGCGCCAGCAGCTGGGGGGGTCGGGAGACCCAGTACTTC
>TRBD1|TRBJ2-1|TRBV10-2|-
CASSGYRGSFEQFF
TGCGCCAGCAGTGGATACAGGGGGAGCTTTGAGCAGTTCTTC
>TRBD1|TRBJ1-5|TRBV15|-
CATSSRTGYSNQPQHF
TGTGCCACCAGCTCCCGGACAGGGTATAGCAATCAGCCCCAGCATTTT
>TRBD1|TRBJ2-7|TRBV6-5|-
CASSASTGDEQYF
TGTGCCAGCAGCGCTTCAACAGGGGACGAGCAGTACTTC
>-|TRBJ2-1|TRBV27|-
CASSTMGGAFTGLGEQFF
TGTGCCAGCAGTACGATGGGGGGGGCCTTCACAGGGTTGGGTGAGCAGTTCTTC
>-|TRBJ2-7|TRBV4-2|-
CASSLSTAYEQYF
TGTGCCAGCAGCCTATCGACAGCCTACGAGCAGTACTTC
>TRBD2|TRBJ2-5|TRBV5-4|once
CASSSRLAGSQETQYF
TGTGCCAGCAGCTCCCGACTAGCGGGGAGTCAAGAGACCCAGTACTTC
>TRBD1|TRBJ1-3|TRBV19|-
CASRVRDRRSGNTIYF
TGTGCCAGTAGGGTCCGGGACAGACGCTCTGGAAACACCATATATTTT
>TRBD2|TRBJ2-3|TRBV4-2|-
CASSQDVVLAGGADTQYF
TGTGCCAGCAGCCAAGATGTTGTGCTAGCGGGAGGAGCAGATACGCAGTATTTT
>TRBD1|TRBJ1-1|TRBV7-9|few
CASSGQGGPYGEAFF
TGTGCCAGCAGCGGACAGGGGGGCCCTTATGGTGAAGCTTTCTTT
>TRBD2|TRBJ2-3|TRBV4-1|-
CASSQGTSSLDTQYF
TGCGCCAGCAGCCAAGGGACTAGCTCGTTAGATACGCAGTATTTT
>TRBD1|TRBJ1-1|TRBV6-5|-
CASNRGGNTEAFF
TGTGCCAGCAACAGGGGCGGGAACACTGAAGCTTTCTTT
>-|TRBJ2-2|TRBV27|-
CASSWSSVHTGELFF
TGTGCCAGCAGTTGGTCTAGCGTCCACACCGGGGAGCTGTTTTTT
>-|TRBJ1-2|TRBV12-3/TRBV12-4|-
CASSKASGHFYTF
TGTGCCAGCAGTAAAGCATCGGGACACTTCTACACCTTC
>-|TRBJ2-7|TRBV2|-
CASSELSSSYEQYF
TGTGCCAGCAGTGAATTGAGTAGTTCCTACGAGCAGTACTTC
>TRBD2|TRBJ2-5|TRBV15|-
CATSGLNGGTGFQETQYF
TGTGCCACCAGCGGCCTAAACGGGGGGACCGGATTTCAAGAGACCCAGTACTTC
>TRBD1|TRBJ2-5|TRBV5-1|-
CASSRTGGYQETQYF
TGCGCCAGCAGCAGGACAGGGGGCTACCAAGAGACCCAGTACTTC
>-|TRBJ2-5|TRBV3-1/TRBV3-2|-
CASTINHGQETQYF
TGTGCCAGCACCATTAACCACGGGCAAGAGACCCAGTACTTC
>TRBD1|TRBJ1-2|TRBV12-3/TRBV12-4|once
CASSFRTGVGYTF
TGTGCCAGCAGTTTTAGAACAGGGGTTGGCTACACCTTC
>-|TRBJ1-6|TRBV5-1|-
CASSSGMSNSPLHF
TGCGCCAGCAGCTCGGGAATGAGCAATTCACCCCTCCACTTT
>-|TRBJ2-7|TRBV27|-
CASSRRDSVSEQYF
TGTGCCAGCAGCCGCCGGGACTCGGTTTCCGAGCAGTACTTC
>TRBD1|TRBJ2-3|TRBV24-1|-
CATSDPGTGDADTQYF
TGTGCCACCAGTGACCCAGGGACAGGCGACGCAGATACGCAGTATTTT
>TRBD2|TRBJ2-1|TRBV4-1|-
CASSPALAVYNEQFF
TGCGCCAGCAGCCCGGCACTAGCGGTTTACAATGAGCAGTTCTTC
>-|TRBJ1-2|TRBV28|-
CASSGGDRLDGYTF
TGTGCCAGCAGTGGGGGAGACAGGTTGGATGGCTACACCTTC